Below, one T cell receptor (beta chain) is given with its context. The tissue used was unsorted bulk material of about 17-33 mg. RNA and DNA were co-extracted from it with the AllPrep DNA/RNA mini kit. Patients underwent surgical resection for primary liver carcinoma. Patients in the cohort were treatment-naive and living with chronic HBV infection. Every single tumor sample held over 75% viable tumor cells. A constant-region primer served to make TCR beta cDNA from roughly 480 ng total RNA. ARM-PCR was slightly modified, and three nested multiplex PCR rounds with it gave rise to the TCR beta libraries. The study ran its first two PCR rounds for 9 to 10 cycles each, using TRBV1-TRBV30 forward primers and a C-beta reverse primer. TCRdb processed the multiplex PCR reads anew with MiXCR; each CDR3 protein has one entry. The sample lists 99,000 or so distinct CDR3 sequences, around 80% seen once, with approximately 20% in the top ten.

The CDR3 is 12 residues long. The V end was cut by 2 bases, the J end by 12 bases, with 13 bases between. In germline, CDR1 is MGHRA, CDR2 YSYEKL. These data belong to a study of tumor-infiltrating lymphocytes in primary liver carcinoma. Whole-study context: Tissue type made little difference to sample yields of roughly 3.65 to 8 million productive TCRbeta reads.

The sample consisted of liver tumor tissue from sampling region 3. Subset indicated: tumor region T3, left-lateral pole. This receptor was obtained from a man in his forties with primary liver carcinoma and hepatitis B virus infection. The chain carries TRBV4-1 and TRBJ1-2; weak D call: TRBD1 (6 bases). CDR3 amino acids: CASSQSGDGNTF. CDR3 sequence (DNA): TGCGCCAGCAGCCAATCAGGGGATGGAAACACCTTC.